Following are 29 T cell receptor beta chains from one sample sequenced in a study of blood T cell repertoires in COVID-19 (dated by TCRdb to 2020 to 2021). The library relied on the immunoSEQ multiplex PCR assay. The immuneACCESS repertoire file appears here via TCRdb, limited to in-frame rearrangements. These files lack a portion of the clones; in checked studies, under half of the deficit traces to unresolved V genes, and the cause of the others is not known. The sample records over 350,000 clones, around 89% of which are singletons. The ten largest make up 1.2% of the sample. The sample consisted of PBMCs or T cells enriched from blood (not recorded which). All receptors come from a woman aged 18-29 years who had recovered from COVID-19.

This chain joins TRBV5-4 and TRBJ1-2; D call uncertain. Trimming removed 4 bases at V and 0 bases at J, with 10 bases between. CDR1 is SGHNT, CDR2 YYREEE, per germline (reference sequence). The CDR3 consists of 14 residues. The DNA for the CDR3 is TGTGCCAGCAGCATTCTAGCAGCTAACTATGGCTACACCTTC. Translation: CASSILAANYGYTF.

V is TRBV27 and J is TRBJ1-3; 8 nucleotides agree with TRBD1. Trimming cost V 3 bases and J 4 bases; bases outside gene matches: 5. This CDR3 is built from 15 residues. Germline CDR1 and CDR2: MNHEY and SMNVEV (reference sequence). The CDR3 spells CASSFQGALGNTIYF. CDR3 bases: TGTGCCAGCAGTTTTCAGGGGGCGCTAGGAAACACCATATATTTT.

This rearrangement joins TRBV29-1 to TRBJ1-2, with TRBD1 matching 8 bases. The CDR3 is made up of 12 amino acids. The V segment lost 6 bases and the J segment 3 bases; nucleotides outside the gene matches: 3. Germline assignment: CDR1 SQVTM and CDR2 ANQGSEA. CDR3 protein: CSVGQDHYGYTF. The CDR3 coding sequence is TGCAGCGTGGGACAGGATCACTATGGCTACACCTTC.

This chain uses TRBV28 with TRBJ1-5; the D gene is possibly TRBD1 (6 bases). Germline V gene sequence: CDR1 MDHEN, CDR2 SYDVKM. Trimming removed 1 base at V and 3 bases at J, with 19 bases between. This CDR3 spans 18 amino acids. CDR3 region: CASSLSGIGQWDNQPQHF. In nucleotides, the CDR3 is TGTGCCAGCAGTTTATCCGGCATCGGACAGTGGGACAATCAGCCCCAGCATTTT.

This sequence joins TRBV14 and TRBJ2-7; tentatively, D is TRBD2 (5 bases). Trimming cost V 4 bases and J 5 bases, with 12 bases left between them. Germline V gives CDR1 SGHDN, CDR2 FVKESK. The CDR3 length is 13 residues. The CDR3 reads CASSRPPGNEQYF. CDR3 bases: TGTGCCAGCAGCCGGCCCCCGGGGAACGAGCAGTACTTC.

In its sample, this clone was seen a few times. V usage is TRBV15 and J usage is TRBJ1-2, with 12 bases fitting TRBD1. V was clipped by 5 bases and J by 4 bases; unmatched bases: 5. In germline, CDR1 is LNHNV, CDR2 YYDKDF (reference sequence). CDR3 length: 15 residues. The CDR3 sequence: CATSEGTGGVYGYTF. The CDR3 nucleotides read TGTGCCACCAGCGAAGGGACAGGGGGCGTCTATGGCTACACCTTC.

CDR3 in amino acids: CASSSNSYEQYF. The DNA of the CDR3 is TGTGCCAGCAGTTCTAATAGCTACGAGCAGTACTTC. The chain is built from TRBV6-6 and TRBJ2-7; D unclear. Trimming removed 4 bases from V and 3 bases from J, with 7 bases in between. This CDR3 has 12 residues. Germline assignment: CDR1 MNHNY and CDR2 SVGAGI (reference sequence).

The chain links TRBV7-2 to TRBJ2-1; 7 nucleotides line up with TRBD2. This CDR3 region has 14 residues. Per germline, CDR1 SGHTA and CDR2 FQGNSA. The V and J ends lost 1 base and 6 bases, in that order; junction bases with no gene match: 3. For the CDR3, the DNA is TGTGCCAGCAGCTTAGTCGGGGGGTCCAATGAGCAGTTCTTC. The encoded protein is CASSLVGGSNEQFF.

This sequence joins TRBV7-2 and TRBJ2-4; 7 bases are a match to TRBD1. Germline assignment: CDR1 SGHTA and CDR2 FQGNSA. CDR3 length: 19 residues. Trimming removed 4 bases from V and 0 bases from J; junction bases left unmatched: 15. This CDR3 reads CASSSRAGTDSLAKNIQYF. As DNA, the CDR3 is TGTGCCAGCAGCTCCCGGGCCGGGACAGACTCTCTAGCCAAAAACATTCAGTACTTC.

This sequence joins TRBV7-9 and TRBJ1-1, with D possibly matching TRBD1 (5 bases). In germline, CDR1 is SEHNR, CDR2 FQNEAQ (reference sequence). V dropped 0 bases and J dropped 7 bases, with 12 bases sitting between them. This CDR3 is 14 amino acids long. CDR3 residues: CASSLAVGLGEAFF. The DNA for the CDR3 is TGTGCCAGCAGCTTAGCTGTGGGGCTGGGTGAAGCTTTCTTT.

This chain joins TRBV7-9 and TRBJ1-1, with 7 bases fitting TRBD1. This CDR3 is built from 17 residues. The germline gives CDR1 SEHNR, CDR2 FQNEAQ (reference sequence). J gave up 1 base and V 1 base, and 9 bases lay outside the gene matches. The CDR3 nucleotides are TGTGCCAGCAGCTTAGTAAAGGGGGCGCCTTCGAACACTGAAGCTTTCTTT. Amino acid sequence: CASSLVKGAPSNTEAFF.

This clone was detected only a few times. CDR3 loop: CASSFGQITGELFF. In nucleotides, the CDR3 is TGTGCCAGCAGTTTTGGACAGATTACCGGGGAGCTGTTTTTT. The rearrangement uses TRBV27 and TRBJ2-2; D possibly corresponds to TRBD1 (6 bases). Germline lookup yields CDR1 MNHEY and CDR2 SMNVEV (reference sequence). Deletions cut 3 bases from V and 5 bases from J, with 10 bases between. This CDR3 is 14 amino acids long.

The V and J genes are TRBV4-1 and TRBJ2-7; 7 nucleotides match TRBD1. This CDR3 comprises 15 residues. Trimming removed 4 bases from V and 5 bases from J; junction bases left unmatched: 11. In germline, CDR1 is MGHRA, CDR2 YSYEKL. CDR3 sequence (DNA): TGCGCCAGCAGCCCTCGGGCAGACAGGGATCACGAGCAGTACTTC. The encoded protein is CASSPRADRDHEQYF.

This rearrangement joins TRBV23-1 to TRBJ2-2; maybe TRBD2 (6 bases). TRBV23-1 is noted as an ORF with a role that remains uncertain. The CDR3 covers 17 residues. The V and J ends lost 8 bases and 2 bases respectively, with 21 bases between them. CDR3 in amino acids: CASSYRGASRNTGELFF. In nucleotides, the CDR3 is TGCGCCAGCTCCTATCGCGGGGCCTCTCGAAACACCGGGGAGCTGTTTTTT.

The chain employs TRBV2 and TRBJ2-3; 7 nucleotides line up with TRBD1. Germline loops: CDR1 SNHLY, CDR2 FYNNEI. Losses at the gene ends were 6 bases for V and 4 bases for J; bases not matched to a gene: 4. CDR3 size: 13 residues. The CDR3 bases are TGTGCCAGCAGACTCACAGGGGCAGATACGCAGTATTTT. Amino acid sequence: CASRLTGADTQYF.

This chain uses TRBV18 with TRBJ2-5, with unresolved D. Germline V lookup: CDR1 KGHSH, CDR2 LQKENI. Trimming cost V 3 bases and J 5 bases, with 7 bases left between them. The CDR3 length is 12 residues. The CDR3 loop reads CASSPPGETQYF. The DNA for the CDR3 is TGTGCCAGCTCACCCCCCGGGGAGACCCAGTACTTC.

CDR3 DNA sequence: TGTGCCAGCAGCCCCAGGGTCAACGAAAAACTGTTTTTT. Its translation: CASSPRVNEKLFF. V usage is TRBV3-1 (or the pseudogene TRBV3-2) and J usage is TRBJ1-4, with D maybe TRBD1 (5 bases). Trimming took 4 bases from V and 8 from J, leaving 11 bases between them. Germline lookup yields CDR1 LGHDT and CDR2 YNNKEL (reference sequence). CDR3 length: 13 residues.

As to this clone: The same CDR3 arises from other DNA sequences in this sample as well. The genes are TRBV6-5 and TRBJ2-1; 16 bases match TRBD2. The CDR3 has 15 amino acids. The V gene end was trimmed by 4 bases and the J gene end by 7 bases; junction bases not matched to a gene: 1. Germline V gene data show CDR1 as MNHEY and CDR2 as SVGAGI. The CDR3 here is CASSLGLAGGNEQFF. In DNA, the CDR3 is TGTGCCAGCAGTTTGGGACTAGCGGGGGGGAATGAGCAGTTCTTC.

The J gene is TRBJ1-2, the V gene TRBV19; maybe TRBD1 (5 bases). The CDR3 sequence is 16 residues long. Germline V gene sequence: CDR1 LNHDA, CDR2 SQIVND (reference sequence). V was trimmed by 4 bases and J by 2 bases, leaving 17 bases between them. CDR3 residues: CASSTIRQLHNYGYTF. The DNA of the CDR3 is TGTGCCAGTAGTACGATAAGACAGCTACACAACTATGGCTACACCTTC.

This chain connects TRBV27 to TRBJ2-7, with D maybe TRBD2 (6 bases). CDR3 size: 15 residues. Trimming removed 3 bases at V and 2 bases at J, with 14 bases between. Per germline, CDR1 MNHEY and CDR2 SMNVEV (reference sequence). Written as DNA, the CDR3 is TGTGCCAGCAGTTTCGGCGGGGTTTATCCCTACGAGCAGTACTTC. This gives the protein CASSFGGVYPYEQYF.

The V gene is TRBV27, the J gene TRBJ1-4, with D unclear. Germline CDR1 and CDR2: MNHEY and SMNVEV (reference sequence). The CDR3 is made up of 16 amino acids. Deletions cut 2 bases from V and 5 bases from J, with 15 bases between. For the CDR3, the DNA is TGTGCCAGCAGTTTACACGCCGGGGAACTCAATGAAAAACTGTTTTTT. It specifies CASSLHAGELNEKLFF.

The rearrangement joins TRBV7-3 to TRBJ1-1; the D is unclear. The CDR3 covers 13 residues. Germline lookup yields CDR1 SGHTA and CDR2 FQGTGA. The V end lost 3 bases, the J end lost 4 bases, and 9 bases lay between the germline ends. The CDR3 spells CASSFSSSTEAFF. In DNA form, the CDR3 reads TGTGCCAGCAGCTTCTCGTCGAGCACTGAAGCTTTCTTT.

The chain uses TRBV5-4 and TRBJ1-4; perhaps TRBD1 as D (6 bases). V was trimmed by 4 bases and J by 2 bases, leaving 9 bases between them. The CDR3 sequence is 14 residues long. Germline assignment: CDR1 SGHNT and CDR2 YYREEE (reference sequence). DNA of the CDR3: TGTGCCAGCAGCGAGGGGGGGACTAATGAAAAACTGTTTTTT. This gives the protein CASSEGGTNEKLFF.

The chain is built from TRBV4-1 and TRBJ1-6; possibly TRBD1 for D (5 bases). V was clipped by 3 bases and J by 7 bases, with 13 bases between them. The CDR3 length is 15 residues. From germline, CDR1 is MGHRA and CDR2 YSYEKL. In DNA, the CDR3 is TGCGCCAGCAGCCAGCGGCAGGGACTAAATTCACCCCTCCACTTT. Its translation is CASSQRQGLNSPLHF.

The chain combines TRBV10-1 with TRBJ1-1; D is unresolved. The V gene's germline CDR1 is WNHNN and CDR2 SYGVQD (reference sequence). The germline V and J ends were trimmed by 9 bases and 1 base, with 12 bases remaining between them. The CDR3 has 13 residues. The CDR3: CASQWSRNTEAFF. CDR3 in DNA: TGCGCCAGTCAGTGGAGCCGGAACACTGAAGCTTTCTTT.

The CDR3 loop is CATSPTETGTPNTGELFF. In DNA form, the CDR3 reads TGCGCCACCAGCCCCACAGAAACCGGGACACCAAACACCGGGGAGCTGTTTTTT. The J gene is TRBJ2-2, the V gene TRBV23-1, with a tentative D call TRBD1 (6 bases). TRBV23-1 is treated as an ORF (open reading frame) with a function not yet certain. The CDR3 spans 18 residues. The V and J ends lost 10 bases and 2 bases respectively, with 26 bases between them.

The chain employs TRBV18 and TRBJ1-2, with unresolved D. CDR3 length equals 14 residues. Germline loops: CDR1 KGHSH, CDR2 LQKENI. Trimming took off 3 bases at V and 3 bases at J, with 11 bases between the two ends. This CDR3 is CASSPKNSYYGYTF. In nucleotides, the CDR3 is TGTGCCAGCTCACCGAAGAACAGCTACTATGGCTACACCTTC.

This chain links TRBV29-1 with TRBJ1-2; a weak D match, TRBD1 (5 bases). Looked up from germline, CDR1 is SQVTM and CDR2 is ANQGSEA. The CDR3 length is 14 residues. V lost 4 bases and J 2 bases, leaving 14 bases between the germline ends. CDR3 bases: TGCAGCGTTGGTCATTCAGGGCGGAACTATGGCTACACCTTC. Encoded protein: CSVGHSGRNYGYTF.

V and J are TRBV6-2 or TRBV6-3 and TRBJ1-2; possible D gene TRBD1, 5 bases. Germline V gene lookup returns CDR1 MNHEY and CDR2 SVGEGT. Trimming left V 2 bases short and J 3 bases short, with 13 bases between. CDR3 length: 15 amino acids. CDR3 nucleotides: TGTGCCAGCAGTTACGGTGGGGCGTGGGACTATGGCTACACCTTC. Protein: CASSYGGAWDYGYTF.